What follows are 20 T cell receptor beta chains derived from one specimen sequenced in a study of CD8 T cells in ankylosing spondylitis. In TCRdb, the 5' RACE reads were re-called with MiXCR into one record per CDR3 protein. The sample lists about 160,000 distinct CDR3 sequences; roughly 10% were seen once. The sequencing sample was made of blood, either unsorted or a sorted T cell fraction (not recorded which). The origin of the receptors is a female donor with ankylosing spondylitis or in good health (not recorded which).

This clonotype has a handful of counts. The CDR3 DNA reads as TGTGCCAGCAGCGTAGTCCGAGGCCGTGAGCAGTTCTTC. This codes for CASSVVRGREQFF. J is TRBJ2-1 and V is TRBV9, with D uncertain. Trimming cost V 0 bases and J 9 bases, with 10 bases left between them. The CDR3 sequence is 13 residues long. The germline CDR1 and CDR2 sequences are SGDLS and YYNGEE.

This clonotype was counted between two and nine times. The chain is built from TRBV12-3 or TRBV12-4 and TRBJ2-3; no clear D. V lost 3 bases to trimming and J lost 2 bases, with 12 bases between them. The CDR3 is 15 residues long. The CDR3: CASSFGSFHTDTQYF. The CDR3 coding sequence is TGTGCCAGCAGTTTTGGTAGCTTTCACACAGATACGCAGTATTTT.

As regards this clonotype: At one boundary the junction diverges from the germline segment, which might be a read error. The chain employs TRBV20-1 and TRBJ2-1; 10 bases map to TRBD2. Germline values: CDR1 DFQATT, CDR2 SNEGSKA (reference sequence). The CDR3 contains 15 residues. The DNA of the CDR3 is TGCAGTGCAAGAGAGCGGGAGGGTTTCTACAATGAGCAGTTCTTC. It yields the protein CSAREREGFYNEQFF.

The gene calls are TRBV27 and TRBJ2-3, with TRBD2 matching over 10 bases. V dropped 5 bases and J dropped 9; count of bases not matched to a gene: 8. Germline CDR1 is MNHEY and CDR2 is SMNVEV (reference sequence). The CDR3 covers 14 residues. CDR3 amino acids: CASSPGTSALTQYF. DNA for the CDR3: TGTGCCAGCAGTCCTGGGACTAGCGCGCTCACGCAGTATTTT.

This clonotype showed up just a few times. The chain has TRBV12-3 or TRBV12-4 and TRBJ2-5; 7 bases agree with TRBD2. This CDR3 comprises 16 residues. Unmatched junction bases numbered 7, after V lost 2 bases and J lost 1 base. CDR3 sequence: CASSLRGGSRQETQYF. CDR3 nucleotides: TGTGCCAGCAGTTTAAGAGGCGGGAGTCGCCAAGAGACCCAGTACTTC.

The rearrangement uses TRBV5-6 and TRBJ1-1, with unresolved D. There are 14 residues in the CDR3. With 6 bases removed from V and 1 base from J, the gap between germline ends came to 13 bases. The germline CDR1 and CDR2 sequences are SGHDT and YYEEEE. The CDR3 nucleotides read TGTGCCAGCAAATGGGGAGGGCCGAACACTGAAGCTTTCTTT. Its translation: CASKWGGPNTEAFF. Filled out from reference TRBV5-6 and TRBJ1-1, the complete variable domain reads DAGVTQSPTHLIKTRGQQVTLRCSPKSGHDTVSWYQQALGQGPQFIFQYYEEEERQRGNFPDRFSGHQFPNYSSELNVNALLLGDSALYLCASKWGGPNTEAFFGQGTRLTVV.

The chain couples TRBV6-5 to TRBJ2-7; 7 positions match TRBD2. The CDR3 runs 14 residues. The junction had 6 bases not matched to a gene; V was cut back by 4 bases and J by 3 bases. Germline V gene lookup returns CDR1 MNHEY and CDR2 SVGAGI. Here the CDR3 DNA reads TGTGCCAGCAGTTTAGCGGGTTCTAACTACGAGCAGTACTTC. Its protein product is CASSLAGSNYEQYF.

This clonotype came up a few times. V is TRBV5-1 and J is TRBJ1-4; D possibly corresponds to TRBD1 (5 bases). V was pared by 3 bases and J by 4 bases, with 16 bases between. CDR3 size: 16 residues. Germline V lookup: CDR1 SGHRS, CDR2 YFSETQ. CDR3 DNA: TGCGCCAGCAGCTCGCCCCCGGGACCTGTTAATGAAAAACTGTTTTTT. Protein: CASSSPPGPVNEKLFF.

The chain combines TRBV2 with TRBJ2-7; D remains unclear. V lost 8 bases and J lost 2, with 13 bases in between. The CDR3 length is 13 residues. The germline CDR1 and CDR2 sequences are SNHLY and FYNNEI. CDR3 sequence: CASLGSVTYEQYF. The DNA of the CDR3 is TGTGCCAGCTTGGGCAGCGTAACCTACGAGCAGTACTTC.

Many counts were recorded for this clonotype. Here the CDR3 reads CASSLDRTFYGYTF. DNA for the CDR3: TGTGCCAGCAGCTTGGACAGGACGTTCTATGGCTACACCTTC. V is TRBV5-4 and J is TRBJ1-2, with D perhaps matching TRBD1 (5 bases). Germline CDR1 is SGHNT and CDR2 is YYREEE (reference sequence). The CDR3 sequence is 14 residues long. The germline V and J ends were trimmed by 0 bases and 4 bases, with 10 bases remaining between them.

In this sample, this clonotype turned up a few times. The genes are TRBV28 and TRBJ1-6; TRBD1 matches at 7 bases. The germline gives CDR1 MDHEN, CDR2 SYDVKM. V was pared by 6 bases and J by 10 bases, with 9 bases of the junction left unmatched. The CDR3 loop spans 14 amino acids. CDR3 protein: CASSHRGGGSPLHF. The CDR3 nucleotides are TGTGCCAGCAGCCACAGGGGAGGGGGATCACCCCTCCACTTT.

DNA of the CDR3: TGTGCCACCCGATCCCGACAGGGAGAGACCCAGTACTTC. Residues: CATRSRQGETQYF. The gene calls are TRBV27 and TRBJ2-5; 7 bases map to TRBD1. V shed 10 bases, J shed 4 bases, and the junction held 9 bases outside the gene matches. This CDR3 has 13 residues. Germline assignment: CDR1 MNHEY and CDR2 SMNVEV (reference sequence).

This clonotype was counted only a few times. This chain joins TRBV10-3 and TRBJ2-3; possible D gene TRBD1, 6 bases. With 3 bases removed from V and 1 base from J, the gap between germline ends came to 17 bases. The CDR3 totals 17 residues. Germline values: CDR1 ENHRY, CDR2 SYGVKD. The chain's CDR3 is CAISEPDSPLGTDTQYF. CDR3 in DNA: TGTGCCATCAGTGAACCGGACAGTCCCTTGGGCACAGATACGCAGTATTTT.

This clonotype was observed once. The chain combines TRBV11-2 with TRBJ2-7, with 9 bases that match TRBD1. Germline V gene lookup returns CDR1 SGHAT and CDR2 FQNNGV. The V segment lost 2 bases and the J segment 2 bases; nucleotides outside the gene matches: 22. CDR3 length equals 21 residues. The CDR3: CASSLPAPGQGIHPPTYEQYF. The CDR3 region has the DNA TGTGCCAGCAGCTTACCCGCCCCGGGACAGGGAATCCATCCGCCGACCTACGAGCAGTACTTC.

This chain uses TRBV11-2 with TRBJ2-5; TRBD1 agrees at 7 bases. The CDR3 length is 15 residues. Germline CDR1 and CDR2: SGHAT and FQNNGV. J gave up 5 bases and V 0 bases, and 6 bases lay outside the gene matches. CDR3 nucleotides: TGTGCCAGCAGCTTAGATAGGGGGCGGGTGGAGACCCAGTACTTC. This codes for CASSLDRGRVETQYF.

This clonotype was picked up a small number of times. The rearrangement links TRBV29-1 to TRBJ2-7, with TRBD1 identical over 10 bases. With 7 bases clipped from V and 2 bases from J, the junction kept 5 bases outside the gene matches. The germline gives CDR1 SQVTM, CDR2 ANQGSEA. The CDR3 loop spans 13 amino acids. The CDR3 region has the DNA TGCAGCGGTCGGGACAGGGGAACCTACGAGCAGTACTTC. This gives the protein CSGRDRGTYEQYF.

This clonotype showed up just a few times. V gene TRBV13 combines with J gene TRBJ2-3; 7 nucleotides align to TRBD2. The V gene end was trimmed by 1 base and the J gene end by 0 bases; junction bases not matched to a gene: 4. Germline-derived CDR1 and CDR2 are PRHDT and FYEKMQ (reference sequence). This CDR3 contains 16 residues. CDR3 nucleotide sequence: TGTGCCAGCAGCTTAGATCGGGGAGGGAGCACAGATACGCAGTATTTT. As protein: CASSLDRGGSTDTQYF.

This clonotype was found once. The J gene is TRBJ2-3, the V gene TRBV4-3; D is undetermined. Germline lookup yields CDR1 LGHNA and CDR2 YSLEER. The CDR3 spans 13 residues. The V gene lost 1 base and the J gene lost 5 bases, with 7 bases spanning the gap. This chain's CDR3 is CASSQVKGDTQYF. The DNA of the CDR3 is TGCGCCAGCAGCCAAGTTAAAGGAGATACGCAGTATTTT.

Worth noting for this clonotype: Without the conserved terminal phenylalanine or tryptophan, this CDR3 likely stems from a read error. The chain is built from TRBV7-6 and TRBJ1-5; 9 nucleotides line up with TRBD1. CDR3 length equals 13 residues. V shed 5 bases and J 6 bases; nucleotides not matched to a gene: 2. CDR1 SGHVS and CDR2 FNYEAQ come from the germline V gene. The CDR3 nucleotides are TGTGCCAGCAGCGAGGACAGGGGTCAGCCCCAGCATTTG. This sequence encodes CASSEDRGQPQHL.

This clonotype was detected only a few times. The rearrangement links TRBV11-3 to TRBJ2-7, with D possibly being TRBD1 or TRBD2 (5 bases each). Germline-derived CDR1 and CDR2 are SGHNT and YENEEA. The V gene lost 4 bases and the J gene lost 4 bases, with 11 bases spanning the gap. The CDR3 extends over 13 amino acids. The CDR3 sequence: CASSSNWGYEQYF. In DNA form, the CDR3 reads TGTGCCAGCAGCTCGAACTGGGGGTACGAGCAGTACTTC.